This record covers a single T cell receptor beta chain. Its antigen is as yet unknown. This record comes from a study of cytomegalovirus exposure and HLA in healthy donors. Study-wide results and caveats: A later analysis reportedly found that, within productive TCRs, an Asian-associated ancestry cluster had fewer N-insertions than the mean observed across the roughly 630 donors. Previously analyzed data showed that most TCR beta V segments were productive at a frequency of about 90% or about 30%. The study labeled roughly 160 TCR beta chains cytomegalovirus-associated. Further analysis, carried out later, found HLA-associated TCR beta chains more clonally expanded than equally common other chains.

PCR primers comprised 60 Vbeta and 13 Jbeta primers. Profiling relied on immunoSEQ multiplex PCR, and the TCRdb table lists in-frame clones only, not all of them. In all, the sample yields 130,000 to 150,000 clones. Sample: PBMCs. The receptor's source is a man aged 40-55 years in good health and CMV-seronegative.

Written as DNA, the CDR3 is TGTGCCAGCAGTGAATGGGGGGGACAGCCCCAGCATTTT. Amino acids: CASSEWGGQPQHF. This chain connects TRBV6-1 to TRBJ1-5, with D possibly TRBD1 on 5 matching bases. This CDR3 region has 13 residues. The ends were cut back, 2 bases at V and 7 bases at J, with 9 bases in the middle. From germline, CDR1 is MNHNS and CDR2 SASEGT.